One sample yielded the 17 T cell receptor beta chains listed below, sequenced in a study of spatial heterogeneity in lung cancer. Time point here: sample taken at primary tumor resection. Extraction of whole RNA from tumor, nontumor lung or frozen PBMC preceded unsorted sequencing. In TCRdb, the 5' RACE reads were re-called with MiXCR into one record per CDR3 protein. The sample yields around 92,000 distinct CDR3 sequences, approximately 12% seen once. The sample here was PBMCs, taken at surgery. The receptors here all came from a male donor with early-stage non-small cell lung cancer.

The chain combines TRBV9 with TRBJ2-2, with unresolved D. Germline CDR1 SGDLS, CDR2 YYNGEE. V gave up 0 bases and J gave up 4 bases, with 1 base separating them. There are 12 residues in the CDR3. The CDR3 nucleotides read TGTGCCAGCAGCGTAGGCACCGGGGAGCTGTTTTTT. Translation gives CASSVGTGELFF.

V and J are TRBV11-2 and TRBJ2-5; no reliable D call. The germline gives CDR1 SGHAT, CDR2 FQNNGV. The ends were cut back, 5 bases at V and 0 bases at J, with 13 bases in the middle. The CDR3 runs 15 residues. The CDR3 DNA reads TGTGCCAGCAGCCCCTGGAGCTGGTACCAAGAGACCCAGTACTTC. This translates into CASSPWSWYQETQYF.

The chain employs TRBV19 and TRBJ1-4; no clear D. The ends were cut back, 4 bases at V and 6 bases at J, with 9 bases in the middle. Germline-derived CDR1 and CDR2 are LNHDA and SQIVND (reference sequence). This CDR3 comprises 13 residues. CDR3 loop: CASSNFRDEKLFF. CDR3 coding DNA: TGTGCCAGTAGTAACTTCCGGGATGAAAAACTGTTTTTT.

The CDR3 DNA follows: TGTGCCAGCAGCCCCGGACTAGCGGGACACAAAATCACAGATACGCAGTATTTT. It codes for CASSPGLAGHKITDTQYF. This chain joins TRBV6-2 or TRBV6-3 and TRBJ2-3; 12 nucleotides agree with TRBD2. Germline assignment: CDR1 MNHEY and CDR2 SVGEGT. The V segment lost 6 bases and the J segment 2 bases; nucleotides outside the gene matches: 12. The CDR3 runs to 18 residues.

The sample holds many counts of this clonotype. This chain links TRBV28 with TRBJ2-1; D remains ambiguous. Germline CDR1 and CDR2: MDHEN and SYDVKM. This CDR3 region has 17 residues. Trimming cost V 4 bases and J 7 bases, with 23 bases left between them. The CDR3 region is CASSSAVPPRSRNEQFF. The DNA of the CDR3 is TGTGCCAGCAGTTCCGCGGTCCCCCCACGGTCCAGGAATGAGCAGTTCTTC.

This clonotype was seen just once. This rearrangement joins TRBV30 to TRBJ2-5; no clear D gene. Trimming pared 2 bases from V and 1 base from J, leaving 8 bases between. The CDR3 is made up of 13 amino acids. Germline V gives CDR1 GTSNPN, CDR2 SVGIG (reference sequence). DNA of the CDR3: TGTGCCTGGAGTCTTTTTGGCCAAGAGACCCAGTACTTC. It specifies CAWSLFGQETQYF.

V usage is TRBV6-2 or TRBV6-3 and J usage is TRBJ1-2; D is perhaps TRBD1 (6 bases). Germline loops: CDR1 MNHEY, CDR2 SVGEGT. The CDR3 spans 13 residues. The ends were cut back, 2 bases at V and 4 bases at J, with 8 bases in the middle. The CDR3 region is CASSYTDSYGYTF. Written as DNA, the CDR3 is TGTGCCAGCAGTTACACGGACAGCTATGGCTACACCTTC.

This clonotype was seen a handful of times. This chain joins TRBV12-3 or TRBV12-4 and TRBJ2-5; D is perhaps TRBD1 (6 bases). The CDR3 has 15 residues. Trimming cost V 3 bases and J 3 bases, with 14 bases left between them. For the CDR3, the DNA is TGTGCCAGCAGTTTCCATCTACAGGGAAAAGAGACCCAGTACTTC. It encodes CASSFHLQGKETQYF.

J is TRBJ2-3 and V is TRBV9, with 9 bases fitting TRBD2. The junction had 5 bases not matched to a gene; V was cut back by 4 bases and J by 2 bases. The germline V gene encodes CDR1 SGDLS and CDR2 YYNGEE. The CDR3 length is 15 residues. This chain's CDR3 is CASSLRTSDTDTQYF. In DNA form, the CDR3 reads TGTGCCAGCAGCTTGCGGACTAGCGACACAGATACGCAGTATTTT. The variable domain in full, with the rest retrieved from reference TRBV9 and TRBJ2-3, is DSGVTQTPKHLITATGQRVTLRCSPRSGDLSVYWYQQSLDQGLQFLIQYYNGEERAKGNILERFSAQQFPDLHSELNLSSLELGDSALYFCASSLRTSDTDTQYFGPGTRLTVL.

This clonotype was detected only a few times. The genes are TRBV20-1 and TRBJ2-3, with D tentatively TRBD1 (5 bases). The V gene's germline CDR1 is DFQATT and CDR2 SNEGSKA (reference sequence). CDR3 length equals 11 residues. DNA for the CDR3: TGCAGGGGGCCTTGGGAAGATACGCAGTATTTT. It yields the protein CRGPWEDTQYF.

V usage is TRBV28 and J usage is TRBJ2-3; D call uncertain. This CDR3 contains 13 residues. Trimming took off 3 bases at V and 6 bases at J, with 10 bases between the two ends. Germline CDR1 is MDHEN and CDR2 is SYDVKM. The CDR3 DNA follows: TGTGCCAGCAGTTTGCCCATGTCCGATACGCAGTATTTT. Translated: CASSLPMSDTQYF.

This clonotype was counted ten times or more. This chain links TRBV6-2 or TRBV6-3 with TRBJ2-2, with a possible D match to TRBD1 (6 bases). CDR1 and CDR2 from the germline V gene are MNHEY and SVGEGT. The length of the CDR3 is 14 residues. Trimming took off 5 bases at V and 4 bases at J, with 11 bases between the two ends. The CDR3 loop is CASSTGIGTGELFF. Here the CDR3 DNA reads TGTGCCAGCAGTACAGGGATCGGCACCGGGGAGCTGTTTTTT.

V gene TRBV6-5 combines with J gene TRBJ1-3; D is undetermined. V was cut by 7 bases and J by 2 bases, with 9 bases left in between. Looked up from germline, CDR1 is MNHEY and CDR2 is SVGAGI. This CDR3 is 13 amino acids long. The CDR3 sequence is CASTRAPGNTIYF. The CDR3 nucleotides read TGTGCCAGCACCCGGGCTCCTGGAAACACCATATATTTT.

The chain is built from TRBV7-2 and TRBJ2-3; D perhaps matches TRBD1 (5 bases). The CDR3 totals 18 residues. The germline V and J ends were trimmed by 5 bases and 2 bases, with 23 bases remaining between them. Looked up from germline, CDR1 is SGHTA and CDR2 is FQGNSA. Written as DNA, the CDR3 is TGTGCCAGCAGCCAAGAGGTCGGCAGCCCAGGGTTCACAGATACGCAGTATTTT. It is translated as CASSQEVGSPGFTDTQYF.

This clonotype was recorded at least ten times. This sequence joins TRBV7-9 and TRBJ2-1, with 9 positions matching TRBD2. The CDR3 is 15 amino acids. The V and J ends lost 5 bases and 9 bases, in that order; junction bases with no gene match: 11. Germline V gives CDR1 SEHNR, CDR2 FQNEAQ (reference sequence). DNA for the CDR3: TGTGCCAGCAGCAAGGTAGCGGGAGTCATCTCTGAGCAGTTCTTC. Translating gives CASSKVAGVISEQFF.

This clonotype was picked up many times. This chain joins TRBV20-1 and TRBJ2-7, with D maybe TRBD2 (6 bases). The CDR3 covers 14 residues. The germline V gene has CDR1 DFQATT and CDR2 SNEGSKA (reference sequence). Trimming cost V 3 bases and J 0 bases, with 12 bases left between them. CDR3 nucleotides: TGCAGTGCTAGGCGGGCGGGGTTCTCCTACGAGCAGTACTTC. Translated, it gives CSARRAGFSYEQYF.

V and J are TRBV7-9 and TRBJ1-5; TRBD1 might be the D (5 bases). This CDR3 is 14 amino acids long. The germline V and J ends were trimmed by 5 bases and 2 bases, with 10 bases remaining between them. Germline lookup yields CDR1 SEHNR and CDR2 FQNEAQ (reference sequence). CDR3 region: CASSRGRGNQPQHF. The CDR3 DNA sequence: TGTGCCAGCAGCCGGGGCCGGGGCAATCAGCCCCAGCATTTT.